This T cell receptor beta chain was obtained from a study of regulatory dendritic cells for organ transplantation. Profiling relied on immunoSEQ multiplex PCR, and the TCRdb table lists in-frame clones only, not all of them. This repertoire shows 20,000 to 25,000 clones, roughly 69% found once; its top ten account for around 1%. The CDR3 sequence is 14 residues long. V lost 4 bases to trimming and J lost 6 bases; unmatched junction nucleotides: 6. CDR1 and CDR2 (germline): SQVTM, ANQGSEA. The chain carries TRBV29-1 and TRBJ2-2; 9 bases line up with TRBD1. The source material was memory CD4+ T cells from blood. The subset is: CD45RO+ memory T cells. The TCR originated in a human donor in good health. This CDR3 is CSVAGTGPAGELFF. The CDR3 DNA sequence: TGCAGCGTTGCCGGGACAGGGCCCGCCGGGGAGCTGTTTTTT.